This entry concerns a single T cell receptor (beta chain). Its antigen is undetermined. It was with 60 Vbeta and 13 Jbeta primers that the PCR ran. Method: immunoSEQ multiplex PCR; TCRdb's copy keeps in-frame clones and lacks some. The sample includes 68,000 or so clones, roughly 78% of them seen just once. CDR3 length: 16 residues. The germline CDR1 and CDR2 sequences are SQVTM and ANQGSEA. V was pared by 6 bases and J by 5 bases, with 8 bases of the junction left unmatched. The data were obtained in a study of cytomegalovirus exposure and HLA in healthy donors. Across the study: An early release of data contained about 85 million unique TCRs, which came from HLA-typed donors. Study-wide results and caveats: The classifier reportedly diagnosed cytomegalovirus status with high specificity and sensitivity. The study recorded around 160 TCR beta chains that were cytomegalovirus-associated.

This sequence originates from a woman aged 25 to 39 in good health and CMV-seronegative. Material for sequencing was PBMCs. This rearrangement joins TRBV29-1 to TRBJ2-1, with 15 nucleotides matching TRBD2. The CDR3 region is CSVAGTSGRSNNEQFF. DNA for the CDR3: TGCAGCGTCGCCGGGACTAGCGGGAGGAGCAACAATGAGCAGTTCTTC.